This T cell receptor beta chain was identified in a study of CD8+ T cells in alopecia areata. On the study more broadly: Among treated patients, severity was scored by affected scalp area percentage.

This clone was recorded a few times. Its antigen is not identified. Treatment here: oral pan-JAK inhibitor, 5-10 mg twice daily. It was from alopecia areata patients that lesional scalp punch biopsies and peripheral blood were collected. General observations from the study: Under tofacitinib, numerous expanded lesional clonotypes remained detectable in scalp and blood. Tofacitinib delivered significant drops in scalp clonality and in expanded CD8+ clones among the top 100.

Sequencing used cDNA as its template, made by extracting RNA and reverse transcribing it. The repertoire was sequenced with immunoSEQ multiplex PCR; TCRdb's copy has only in-frame clones and lacks some. Among hundreds of thousands of clones listed, about 60% were seen once. This sequence originates from a human donor with alopecia areata. The sequenced sample was CD4+ T cells sorted from blood, obtained at week 52, from a patient treated with tofacitinib.

DNA of the CDR3: TGTGCCACTCGAGGAGGGAACTATGGCTACACCTTC. Protein product: CATRGGNYGYTF. V is TRBV2 and J is TRBJ1-2; D is undetermined. Trimming took 10 bases from V and 2 from J, leaving 11 bases between them. CDR1 and CDR2 (germline): SNHLY, FYNNEI. The length of the CDR3 is 12 residues.